Listed below are T cell receptor beta chains from one sample, sequenced in a study of beta chain features in type 1 diabetes. TCRdb keeps only in-frame clones here, not all; method: immunoSEQ multiplex PCR. The sample lists a few hundred thousand clones; 16% were seen once. The specimen was naive CD4+ T cells from blood. All receptors derive from a man younger than 40 with type 1 diabetes. CDR3s include the opening cysteine and the closing phenylalanine or tryptophan. Fields, in order: J gene, clone size, V gene, D gene, CDR3 protein, CDR3 DNA. The D gene is left open where the match is weak. Only some rows state a clone size, as once, few, many or a class for expanded clones.

TRBJ1-3 few TRBV9 - CASSVGTESGNTIYF TGTGCCAGCAGCGTAGGGACAGAATCTGGAAACACCATATATTTT
TRBJ2-7 - TRBV7-9 TRBD2 CAFVFSSGSSEQYF TGTGCCTTTGTGTTTAGTAGCGGGAGTAGCGAGCAGTACTTC
TRBJ1-2 few TRBV14 - CASSPRGGNYGYTF TGTGCCAGCAGCCCCCGCGGGGGAAACTATGGCTACACCTTC
TRBJ2-5 - TRBV4-2 - CASSLTFDSQETQYF TGTGCCAGCAGCTTAACCTTCGACAGCCAAGAGACCCAGTACTTC
TRBJ1-1 - TRBV11-1 TRBD1 CASSLRGTEAFF TGTGCCAGCAGCCTCAGGGGGACTGAAGCTTTCTTT
TRBJ1-2 once TRBV7-2 TRBD1 CASSRIGFRTGGGYTF TGTGCCAGCAGCCGCATCGGGTTTAGGACAGGGGGCGGCTACACCTTC
TRBJ1-5 - TRBV7-2 TRBD1 CASSLVTGAGYQPQHF TGTGCCAGCAGCTTAGTTACAGGGGCCGGGTATCAGCCCCAGCATTTT
TRBJ2-5 few TRBV9 - CASSVDPQETQYF TGTGCCAGCAGCGTAGATCCACAAGAGACCCAGTACTTC
TRBJ2-7 once TRBV5-1 - CASSEGYEQYF TGCGCCAGCAGCGAGGGATACGAGCAGTACTTC
TRBJ2-1 - TRBV9 TRBD2 CASSVGSGRDNEQFF TGTGCCAGCAGCGTAGGGAGCGGGAGGGACAATGAGCAGTTCTTC
TRBJ2-5 - TRBV15 - CATSRAIGSETQYF TGTGCCACCAGCAGGGCAATCGGGTCGGAGACCCAGTACTTC
TRBJ2-3 few TRBV29-1 TRBD1 CSVSTGAGTDTQYF TGCAGCGTCTCGACAGGGGCGGGGACAGATACGCAGTATTTT
TRBJ2-3 - TRBV7-2 - CASSLLGTDTQYF TGTGCCAGCAGCTTATTGGGGACAGATACGCAGTATTTT
TRBJ2-1 - TRBV6-1 TRBD2 CASSRTGGISEQFF TGTGCCAGCAGTCGGACGGGAGGTATTAGTGAGCAGTTCTTC
TRBJ2-1 few TRBV7-2 - CASSALGTSYNEQFF TGTGCCAGCAGCGCCCTAGGGACATCCTACAATGAGCAGTTCTTC
TRBJ2-1 few TRBV13 - CASSLVGGLTLSYNEQFF TGTGCCAGCAGCTTAGTCGGAGGCCTTACCCTCTCCTACAATGAGCAGTTCTTC
TRBJ2-3 - TRBV4-2 - CASSQAALTDTQYF TGTGCCAGCAGCCAAGCAGCACTGACAGATACGCAGTATTTT
TRBJ2-7 - TRBV4-2 TRBD1 CASSQDRDRANEQYF TGTGCCAGCAGCCAAGATAGGGACAGGGCCAACGAGCAGTACTTC
TRBJ2-7 few TRBV21-1 - CASSNRWQAGGQREQYF TGTGCCAGCAGCAATCGTTGGCAGGCGGGAGGGCAACGCGAGCAGTACTTC
TRBJ2-5 - TRBV15 - CATSRDPGVQETQYF TGTGCCACCAGCAGAGACCCGGGGGTCCAAGAGACCCAGTACTTC
TRBJ1-4 - TRBV30 TRBD1 CAWSAQGNEKLFF TGTGCCTGGAGCGCACAGGGGAATGAAAAACTGTTTTTT
TRBJ1-1 few TRBV5-1 - CASSLASSTDTEAFF TGCGCCAGCAGCTTGGCCTCGTCGACTGACACTGAAGCTTTCTTT
TRBJ2-3 - TRBV29-1 TRBD2 CSRGTSGRWADTQYF TGCAGCAGGGGGACTAGCGGGAGGTGGGCAGATACGCAGTATTTT
TRBJ1-1 - TRBV5-1 - CASRPADRLEAFF TGCGCCAGCAGGCCGGCCGACAGGTTGGAGGCTTTCTTT
TRBJ2-7 few TRBV13 - CASSLGHSSPTREQYF TGTGCCAGCAGCTTAGGGCACAGTAGTCCCACTCGCGAGCAGTACTTC
TRBJ2-1 few TRBV6-6 - CASDGGDEQFF TGTGCCTCCGACGGGGGAGATGAGCAGTTCTTC
TRBJ2-7 few TRBV5-4 TRBD2 CASSLRKLTSGGPYEQYF TGTGCCAGCAGCTTGAGGAAATTAACTAGCGGGGGCCCCTACGAGCAGTACTTC
TRBJ2-6 few TRBV9 - CASSVEGSGANVLTF TGTGCCAGCAGCGTAGAGGGCTCTGGGGCCAACGTCCTGACTTTC
TRBJ2-3 few TRBV29-1 - CSVGGSVDTQYF TGCAGCGTGGGGGGTAGCGTAGATACGCAGTATTTT
TRBJ2-4 - TRBV10-2 - CASSDWDPAKNIQYF TGCGCCAGCAGTGACTGGGACCCAGCCAAAAACATTCAGTACTTC
TRBJ2-1 few TRBV4-1 - CASSQDYLDRLPFF TGCGCCAGCAGCCAAGATTATTTGGACCGCCTTCCGTTCTTC
TRBJ2-7 few TRBV7-9 - CASSLEEYEQYF TGTGCCAGCAGCTTAGAAGAGTACGAGCAGTACTTC